These 14 T cell receptor beta chains were all obtained from the same sample, sequenced in a study of blood T cell repertoires in COVID-19 (TCRdb year 2020). The library was prepared using the immunoSEQ multiplex PCR assay. Imported from immuneACCESS, the table was reduced by TCRdb to in-frame sequences with V and J called. These copies leave out some clones; in studies compared against another copy, an unresolved V gene accounts for under half, and the cause of the remainder is not known. The sample table shows approximately 290,000 clones, and roughly 84% are seen once. The ten biggest clones cover approximately 15% of the sample. Sequenced input: peripheral blood. All receptors come from a person aged 65-85 years with COVID-19, enrolled during active disease.

This clone was detected only once. The chain joins TRBV5-1 to TRBJ2-7, with a possible D match to TRBD1 (5 bases). The CDR3 covers 15 residues. Trimming removed 0 bases at V and 3 bases at J, with 13 bases between. The V gene's germline CDR1 is SGHRS and CDR2 YFSETQ. CDR3 nucleotides: TGCGCCAGCAGCTTGGAGGCAGGGCCTAGCTACGAGCAGTACTTC. Its protein is CASSLEAGPSYEQYF.

The V gene is TRBV29-1, the J gene TRBJ1-2, with D perhaps matching TRBD1 (5 bases). The CDR3 loop spans 12 amino acids. V gave up 5 bases and J gave up 8 bases, with 15 bases separating them. Germline V gives CDR1 SQVTM, CDR2 ANQGSEA. The CDR3 reads CSVSLGVQGYTF. The CDR3 coding sequence is TGCAGCGTTAGTCTAGGGGTACAGGGCTACACCTTC.

The V call is TRBV28, the J call TRBJ2-5; 10 bases line up with TRBD1. The germline gives CDR1 MDHEN, CDR2 SYDVKM. V lost 5 bases, J lost 5 bases, and 5 bases stayed unmatched. This CDR3 is 14 amino acids long. Here the CDR3 reads CASSGQGGAETQYF. As DNA, the CDR3 is TGTGCCAGCAGTGGACAGGGGGGTGCGGAGACCCAGTACTTC.

The V call is TRBV19, the J call TRBJ2-2; TRBD1 matches 8 bases. V shed 10 bases and J 0 bases; nucleotides not matched to a gene: 4. The CDR3 sequence is 14 residues long. Germline V gives CDR1 LNHDA, CDR2 SQIVND (reference sequence). CDR3 sequence (DNA): TGTGCCACTCAGACAGGGGCGAACACCGGGGAGCTGTTTTTT. Translation: CATQTGANTGELFF. The full variable domain, rest sourced from reference TRBV19 and TRBJ2-2, is DGGITQSPKYLFRKEGQNVTLSCEQNLNHDAMYWYRQDPGQGLRLIYYSQIVNDFQKGDIAEGYSVSREKKESFPLTVTSAQKNPTAFYLCATQTGANTGELFFGEGSRLTVL.

The chain employs TRBV28 and TRBJ1-1; D remains ambiguous. V was shortened by 1 base and J by 3 bases, with 9 bases between the two germline ends. CDR3 length: 14 amino acids. CDR1 and CDR2 from the germline V gene are MDHEN and SYDVKM. The CDR3 loop reads CASSLLADYTEAFF. CDR3 DNA sequence: TGTGCCAGCAGTTTATTGGCAGACTACACTGAAGCTTTCTTT.

The chain is built from TRBV6-5 and TRBJ1-1; 7 bases line up with TRBD1. The CDR3 extends over 15 amino acids. The germline CDR1 and CDR2 sequences are MNHEY and SVGAGI. V shed 6 bases and J 0 bases; nucleotides not matched to a gene: 7. The CDR3 loop reads CASRRDRLMNTEAFF. The DNA for the CDR3 is TGTGCCAGCAGAAGGGACAGACTTATGAACACTGAAGCTTTCTTT.

J is TRBJ1-5 and V is TRBV6-2 or TRBV6-3; tentative D call: TRBD1 (5 bases). The CDR3 runs 15 residues. The germline gives CDR1 MNHEY, CDR2 SVGEGT. The V gene lost 4 bases and the J gene lost 7 bases, with 17 bases spanning the gap. CDR3 loop: CASSSLGGIGQPQHF. Written as DNA, the CDR3 is TGTGCCAGCAGTTCCCTGGGGGGTATAGGGCAGCCCCAGCATTTT.

J is TRBJ1-2 and V is TRBV28, with D uncertain. Germline loops: CDR1 MDHEN, CDR2 SYDVKM. V gave up 3 bases and J gave up 4 bases, with 12 bases separating them. The CDR3 length is 14 residues. CDR3 sequence reads: CASSFVQILYGYTF. The CDR3 DNA reads TGTGCCAGCAGTTTTGTACAGATACTCTATGGCTACACCTTC.

This chain joins TRBV25-1 and TRBJ2-1; 10 nucleotides line up with TRBD2. V shed 4 bases and J 6 bases; nucleotides not matched to a gene: 6. Germline V lookup: CDR1 MGHDK, CDR2 SYGVNS. The CDR3 has 15 amino acids. The DNA for the CDR3 is TGTGCCAGCAGTGGAAGAGCGGGAGGGCTCAATGAGCAGTTCTTC. It encodes CASSGRAGGLNEQFF.

The genes are TRBV28 and TRBJ2-3; D remains unclear. The germline V gene encodes CDR1 MDHEN and CDR2 SYDVKM. V dropped 11 bases and J dropped 0 bases, with 21 bases sitting between them. The CDR3 runs to 16 residues. CDR3 region: CAGSNGGGYSTDTQYF. The CDR3 nucleotides are TGTGCCGGATCGAACGGTGGCGGTTATAGCACAGATACGCAGTATTTT.

V is TRBV6-5 and J is TRBJ1-2; a weak D match, TRBD1 (5 bases). The germline V and J ends were trimmed by 8 bases and 1 base, with 8 bases remaining between them. The CDR3 length is 12 residues. From germline, CDR1 is MNHEY and CDR2 SVGAGI. The CDR3 DNA reads as TGTGCCAGCGCGGGGGATAACTATGGCTACACCTTC. Its translation is CASAGDNYGYTF.

The V and J genes are TRBV5-6 and TRBJ2-1, with 11 bases lining up with TRBD2. The CDR3 runs 15 residues. CDR1 and CDR2 (germline): SGHDT, YYEEEE. V was pared by 4 bases and J by 3 bases, with 3 bases of the junction left unmatched. CDR3: CASSIGTSGYNEQFF. CDR3 nucleotides: TGTGCCAGCAGCATCGGGACTAGCGGCTACAATGAGCAGTTCTTC. The whole variable domain, remainder taken from reference TRBV5-6 and TRBJ2-1, is DAGVTQSPTHLIKTRGQQVTLRCSPKSGHDTVSWYQQALGQGPQFIFQYYEEEERQRGNFPDRFSGHQFPNYSSELNVNALLLGDSALYLCASSIGTSGYNEQFFGPGTRLTVL.

The rearrangement uses TRBV29-1 and TRBJ2-1, with 11 bases lining up with TRBD2. The CDR3 runs to 18 residues. The J segment lost 7 bases and the V segment lost 6 bases, leaving 20 bases of the junction unmatched. Germline V gene data show CDR1 as SQVTM and CDR2 as ANQGSEA. The CDR3 sequence is CSVDNPLAGGLSGNEQFF. The CDR3 DNA reads as TGCAGCGTCGATAATCCGCTAGCGGGAGGCCTCTCGGGAAATGAGCAGTTCTTC.

This sequence joins TRBV28 and TRBJ2-2; 8 bases fit TRBD2. The CDR3 sequence is 16 residues long. Trimming at V came to 6 bases and at J to 5 bases, leaving 11 bases not matched to a gene. Germline assignment: CDR1 MDHEN and CDR2 SYDVKM. This CDR3 is CASSGPSREGTGELFF. In DNA form, the CDR3 reads TGTGCCAGCAGCGGCCCCTCTCGGGAGGGAACCGGGGAGCTGTTTTTT.